This T cell receptor (beta chain) stems from a study of Graves' ophthalmopathy and Graves' hyperthyroidism (dated by TCRdb to the late 2010s). Regarding the research as a whole: A patient counted as having stable hyperthyroidism if there was no progression to ophthalmopathy within 18 months of follow-up. The study used signatures of the TCR beta repertoire to tell Graves' ophthalmopathy apart from Graves' hyperthyroidism and to predict which patients would progress to ophthalmopathy. In total, 135 blood samples were TCR-sequenced: fewer than 50 ophthalmopathy, around 75 hyperthyroidism and roughly 17 hyperthyroidism-to-ophthalmopathy patients. To explore V-J signatures that separate ophthalmopathy from hyperthyroidism, a discovery set of about 98 patients was enrolled, consisting of 40 to 45 with ophthalmopathy and some 59 with stable hyperthyroidism. An independent validation cohort was composed of 18 to 20 hyperthyroidism patients and more than 15 patients who later progressed from hyperthyroidism to ophthalmopathy. In more than five hyperthyroidism patients, T-cell repertoires of thyroid tissue and blood were compared. After sampling, hyperthyroidism patients received methimazole starting at 30 mg daily, and ophthalmopathy patients received high-dose intravenous methylprednisolone.

Relative to germline, V is missing 4 bases and J is missing 6 bases, with 7 bases of the junction outside any gene match. CDR1 is given as ENHRY and CDR2 as SYGVKD, both from the germline V gene. There are 15 amino acids in the CDR3, from cysteine to phenylalanine inclusive. Only the CDR3 DNA is retained, 45 bases long and in frame from the first base. For repertoire sequencing, the TCR beta CDR3 regions were amplified from RNA transcripts. The first round of RT-PCR was done with HTBI primers and the Qiagen OneStep RT-PCR kit, and was followed by a second round of multiplex PCR, then size selection and purification. Libraries were sequenced paired-end with 100 bp reads on an Illumina HiSeq2000. Per the authors' processing: SOAPnuke was used to process the reads, throwing out any read that had adapters, had uncalled bases, had a mean Phred below 15, or lacked an exact constant-primer or identifier match. High-quality paired reads were merged with COPE v1.2.5. Clonotypes were defined as unique nucleotide sequences and were aligned to IMGT TRB V, D and J references using MiTCR v1.1. The analysis was limited to V-J combinations with a frequency above 0.0001, which together covered 99.2% of repertoires. For each V-J combination, a TCR clonal expansion and chaos score was defined as the ratio of F50 clonal expansion to chaos observed in the TCRdist matrix. Welch's t-statistics and random forest were used to narrow the features down to around 13 V-J combinations, which were then fed into a naive Bayes classifier. The Morisita-Horn index was used to measure how similar the thyroid and blood repertoires were. The public reads were reanalyzed by TCRdb: fastp trimming at Q25, MiXCR alignment, in-frame beta chains only. CDR3 protein duplicates are merged, each entry listing the most common genes and DNA. None of the V and J calls come from the authors' own analysis; TCRdb made them. For this sample the table gives about 1.1 million distinct CDR3 sequences, of which about 35% were detected only once. Around 10% of the sample belongs to the ten largest clones.

This clonotype was observed a few times. Its antigen specificity is not known. Nothing much larger sits one base from this clone, and base qualities are not available. Results and caveats for the whole study, not just this receptor: Most expanded thyroid clonotypes with frequency above 0.001 were also detected in blood, suggesting blood repertoires may reflect the thyroid immune response. In cross-validation, the 13-signature model distinguished ophthalmopathy from stable hyperthyroidism with about 89% sensitivity and approximately 81% specificity, while in the test set the corresponding values were about 79% and 69%. No statistical method was used to predetermine the sample size, and group allocation was not hidden from the investigators. In validation, the model predicted ophthalmopathy progression with less than 71% sensitivity and approximately 78% specificity; roughly eleven predicted patients were CT-confirmed with GO in a median of approximately 6.5 months.

The hyperthyroidism patients were 18 to 65 years old and newly diagnosed, with a disease duration of less than 2 months. Patients with other autoimmune diseases, uncontrolled infections, pregnancy or lactation were excluded from the study. Clinical symptoms, serum thyroxine, TRAb, thyroid ultrasound and orbital computed tomography were used for diagnosis. Total RNA was extracted with Trizol reagent and quality-checked on an Agilent 2100 Bioanalyzer. The clonotype was recovered from an adult man with Graves' hyperthyroidism. Sequenced sample: peripheral blood or thyroid tissue (not recorded which). This receptor chain uses TRBV10-3 and TRBJ2-3; 10 of the junction bases match TRBD2. Read as DNA, the sequence is TGTGCCATCAGTGGAGCGGGGGGGACACACGATACGCAGTATTTT. This translates into CAISGAGGTHDTQYF.